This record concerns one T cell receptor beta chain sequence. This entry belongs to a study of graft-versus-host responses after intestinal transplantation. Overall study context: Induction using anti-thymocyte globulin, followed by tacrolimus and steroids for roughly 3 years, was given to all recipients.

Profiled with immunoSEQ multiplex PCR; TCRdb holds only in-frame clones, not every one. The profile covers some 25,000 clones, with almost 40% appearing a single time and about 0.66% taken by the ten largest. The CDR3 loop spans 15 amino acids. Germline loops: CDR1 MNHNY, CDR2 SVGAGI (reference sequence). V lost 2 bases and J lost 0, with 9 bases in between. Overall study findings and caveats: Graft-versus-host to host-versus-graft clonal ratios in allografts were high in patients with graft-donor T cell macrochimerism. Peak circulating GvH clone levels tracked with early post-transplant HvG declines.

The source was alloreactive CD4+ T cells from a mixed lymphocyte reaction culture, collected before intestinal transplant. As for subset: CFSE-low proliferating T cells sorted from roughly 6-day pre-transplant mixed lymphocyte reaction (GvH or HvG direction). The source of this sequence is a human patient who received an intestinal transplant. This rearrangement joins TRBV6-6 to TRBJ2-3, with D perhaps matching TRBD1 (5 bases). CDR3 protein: CASSYDRRSTDTQYF. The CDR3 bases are TGTGCCAGCAGTTACGACAGAAGAAGCACAGATACGCAGTATTTT.